The 31 T cell receptor beta chains listed next were all sequenced from one sample in a study of T-cell memory formation after mild COVID-19. TCRdb recomputed calls from the 5' RACE reads with MiXCR, one row per CDR3 protein. The repertoire holds hundreds of thousands of distinct CDR3 sequences, with about 13% as singletons. The sequencing input was PBMCs or a T cell subset sorted from them (not recorded which). The source is a man aged 18 to 30 who had mild COVID-19 (a few samples of this study predate the infection). Cell type and time point are not known.

This clonotype appeared a few times. The V gene is TRBV20-1, the J gene TRBJ1-1, with no clear D. The CDR3 has 14 residues. V gave up 5 bases and J gave up 1 base, with 14 bases separating them. Per germline, CDR1 DFQATT and CDR2 SNEGSKA (reference sequence). The CDR3 region has the DNA TGCAGTGCTCGAGGCACTGACAAGAACACTGAAGCTTTCTTT. This encodes CSARGTDKNTEAFF.

The chain combines TRBV27 with TRBJ2-1; 7 nucleotides line up with TRBD2. The J segment lost 0 bases and the V segment lost 6 bases, leaving 8 bases of the junction unmatched. Germline V lookup: CDR1 MNHEY, CDR2 SMNVEV (reference sequence). The CDR3 runs to 16 residues. The CDR3: CASSALGGNSYNEQFF. CDR3 DNA sequence: TGTGCCAGCAGCGCATTGGGGGGGAACTCCTACAATGAGCAGTTCTTC.

The chain combines TRBV1 with TRBJ2-7; the tabulated D call, TRBD1, remains unverified against the DNA. TRBV1 is recorded as a pseudogene. The CDR3 has 17 residues. The CDR3 protein is CTSSQGGNSACSYEQYV. In DNA form, the CDR3 reads TGCACCAGCAGCCAAGGAGGTAATAGCGCCTGCTCCTACGAGCAGTACGTC.

This clonotype was seen repeatedly, ten times or more. The chain uses TRBV5-5 and TRBJ1-1; a weak D match, TRBD1 (5 bases). The CDR3 consists of 14 residues. Germline-derived CDR1 and CDR2 are SGHKS and YYEKEE (reference sequence). Trimming removed 1 base from V and 4 bases from J, with 11 bases in between. Written as DNA, the CDR3 is TGTGCCAGCAGCTTGCCAGGGTTGGCCACTGAAGCTTTCTTT. This encodes CASSLPGLATEAFF. The full variable domain, completed using reference TRBV5-5 and TRBJ1-1, is DAGVTQSPTHLIKTRGQQVTLRCSPISGHKSVSWYQQVLGQGPQFIFQYYEKEERGRGNFPDRFSARQFPNYSSELNVNALLLGDSALYLCASSLPGLATEAFFGQGTRLTVV.

This clonotype was seen many times. V gene TRBV6-2 or TRBV6-3 combines with J gene TRBJ2-7; D perhaps matches TRBD1 (5 bases). Germline V gene lookup returns CDR1 MNHEY and CDR2 SVGEGT. Deletions cut 6 bases from V and 3 bases from J, with 15 bases between. CDR3 length: 14 amino acids. As DNA, the CDR3 is TGTGCCAGCAGCCCCAGTGACAGAGGCTACGAGCAGTACTTC. Protein sequence: CASSPSDRGYEQYF.

This clonotype was seen a single time. The chain is built from TRBV11-2 and TRBJ2-5; 10 bases are shared with TRBD1. V lost 6 bases to trimming and J lost 3 bases; unmatched junction nucleotides: 7. Per the germline V gene, CDR1 is SGHAT and CDR2 is FQNNGV. This CDR3 is built from 15 residues. The CDR3 reads CASSYRDRGEETQYF. The CDR3, as DNA: TGTGCCAGCAGTTACCGGGACAGGGGAGAAGAGACCCAGTACTTC.

This clonotype was counted many times. The chain has TRBV20-1 and TRBJ2-3, with 7 bases fitting TRBD1. Germline values: CDR1 DFQATT, CDR2 SNEGSKA (reference sequence). The CDR3 sequence is 14 residues long. Trimming removed 5 bases from V and 0 bases from J; junction bases left unmatched: 5. The CDR3 nucleotides are TGCAGTGCTGACAGGGTTGCAAGCACAGATACGCAGTATTTT. This translates into CSADRVASTDTQYF.

This clonotype has just a few counts. The gene calls are TRBV19 and TRBJ2-3; 7 nucleotides align to TRBD2. From germline, CDR1 is LNHDA and CDR2 SQIVND (reference sequence). The V segment lost 3 bases and the J segment 8 bases; nucleotides outside the gene matches: 2. The length of the CDR3 is 12 residues. The CDR3 sequence: CASSIVAGTQYF. In DNA, the CDR3 is TGTGCCAGTAGTATCGTAGCGGGTACGCAGTATTTT.

This clonotype was counted a few times. For the CDR3, the DNA is TGTGCCAGCAGGGTGGGACTACTCTACGAGCAGTACGTC. Translation: CASRVGLLYEQYV. The J gene is TRBJ2-7, the V gene TRBV6-6, with 7 bases matching TRBD2. Germline CDR1 is MNHNY and CDR2 is SVGAGI (reference sequence). This CDR3 has 13 residues. V gave up 6 bases and J gave up 3 bases; unmatched junction bases: 5.

The CDR3 DNA reads TGTGCCAGCAGTTTAGGCCTCTACGAGCAGTACGTC. This gives the protein CASSLGLYEQYV. The V gene is TRBV12-3 or TRBV12-4, the J gene TRBJ2-7; D is ambiguous. The ends were cut back, 1 base at V and 3 bases at J, with 4 bases in the middle. There are 12 residues in the CDR3.

This clonotype was observed a few times. The rearrangement links TRBV6-1 to TRBJ2-7; D possibly corresponds to TRBD1 (6 bases). The CDR3 is 16 amino acids. Germline V CDR1 and CDR2: MNHNS, SASEGT. With 0 bases removed from V and 4 bases from J, the gap between germline ends came to 16 bases. Here the CDR3 reads CASSEAVQGTGYEQYV. The CDR3 nucleotides read TGTGCCAGCAGTGAAGCGGTACAGGGTACGGGTTACGAGCAGTACGTC.

This chain connects TRBV20-1 to TRBJ1-5; D remains ambiguous. The CDR3 is 12 amino acids. V lost 3 bases and J 2 bases, leaving 5 bases between the germline ends. Germline assignment: CDR1 DFQATT and CDR2 SNEGSKA (reference sequence). The CDR3 DNA reads TGCAGTGCTAGTTATGGCAATCAGCCCCAGCATTTT. It is translated as CSASYGNQPQHF.

The chain is built from TRBV9 and TRBJ2-1, with 11 bases matching TRBD2. The CDR3 runs 17 residues. CDR1 SGDLS and CDR2 YYNGEE come from the germline V gene. V lost 2 bases, J lost 6 bases, and 10 bases stayed unmatched. CDR3: CASSVGSGGVEANEQFF. The CDR3 coding sequence is TGTGCCAGCAGCGTGGGTAGCGGGGGGGTAGAGGCCAATGAGCAGTTCTTC.

This clonotype was picked up a small number of times. The CDR3 loop reads CASSVGDRGNVLTF. The CDR3 DNA reads TGTGCCAGCAGCGTAGGGGACAGGGGCAACGTCCTGACTTTC. This chain uses TRBV9 with TRBJ2-6, with 10 bases fitting TRBD1. Losses at the gene ends were 0 bases for V and 9 bases for J; bases not matched to a gene: 0. The V gene's germline CDR1 is SGDLS and CDR2 YYNGEE. This CDR3 is 14 amino acids long.

This clonotype has just a few counts. The chain couples TRBV14 to TRBJ1-3, with TRBD1 matching 7 bases. The CDR3 runs to 15 residues. The trim removed 4 bases at V and 4 bases at J, leaving 7 bases unmatched. Per germline, CDR1 SGHDN and CDR2 FVKESK. CDR3 DNA sequence: TGTGCCAGCAGCCCCTCGACAGGGATCGGAAACACCATATATTTT. Translation gives CASSPSTGIGNTIYF.

V usage is TRBV20-1 and J usage is TRBJ1-2, with 7 bases matching TRBD1. V lost 6 bases to trimming and J lost 3 bases; unmatched junction nucleotides: 7. Germline loops: CDR1 DFQATT, CDR2 SNEGSKA (reference sequence). This CDR3 is 13 amino acids long. Here the CDR3 DNA reads TGCAGTGCCCAGGGGGTGGGCTACTATGGCTACACCTTC. This codes for CSAQGVGYYGYTF.

This clonotype has only a few counts. The CDR3 protein is CASSESVQPLV. The CDR3 DNA reads as TGTGCCAGCAGTGAATCGGTCCAGCCGCTCGTC. The rearrangement links TRBV2 to TRBJ2-7; no definite D call. The CDR3 is made up of 11 amino acids. Germline V CDR1 and CDR2: SNHLY, FYNNEI.

Here the CDR3 reads CASSTGTSGGATDTQYF. CDR3 nucleotide sequence: TGTGCCAGTAGTACCGGGACTAGCGGGGGAGCCACAGATACGCAGTATTTT. The chain combines TRBV19 with TRBJ2-3, with 14 positions matching TRBD2. Germline values: CDR1 LNHDA, CDR2 SQIVND (reference sequence). The CDR3 is 17 amino acids. The V gene end was trimmed by 4 bases and the J gene end by 2 bases; junction bases not matched to a gene: 5. Complete variable domain (other parts from reference TRBV19 and TRBJ2-3): DGGITQSPKYLFRKEGQNVTLSCEQNLNHDAMYWYRQDPGQGLRLIYYSQIVNDFQKGDIAEGYSVSREKKESFPLTVTSAQKNPTAFYLCASSTGTSGGATDTQYFGPGTRLTVL.

The chain has TRBV6-2 or TRBV6-3 and TRBJ1-5; 12 bases match TRBD1. V gave up 0 bases and J gave up 7 bases; unmatched junction bases: 10. Germline CDR1 and CDR2: MNHEY and SVGEGT. The CDR3 covers 18 residues. This chain's CDR3 is CASSYSKRDRGLRQPQHF. The CDR3 bases are TGTGCCAGCAGTTACTCGAAAAGGGACAGGGGGCTACGACAGCCCCAGCATTTT.

This clonotype was picked up a small number of times. The chain is built from TRBV3-1 and TRBJ2-1, with 7 bases identical to TRBD2. CDR3 length: 12 amino acids. J lost 13 bases, V lost 0 bases, and 3 bases had no gene match. The germline V gene encodes CDR1 LGHDT and CDR2 YNNKEL (reference sequence). The CDR3 protein is CASSQDPGLQFF. The CDR3, as DNA: TGTGCCAGCAGCCAAGATCCGGGACTACAGTTCTTC.

The chain recombines TRBV24-1 with TRBJ2-1; no firm D call. The V gene's germline CDR1 is KGHDR and CDR2 SFDVKD. The CDR3 has 15 residues. V lost 3 bases and J lost 7, with 15 bases in between. The CDR3 spells CATSDGKIQGNEQFF. The DNA for the CDR3 is TGTGCCACCAGTGATGGGAAGATCCAAGGTAATGAGCAGTTCTTC.

The chain has TRBV5-1 and TRBJ2-7, with 9 bases identical to TRBD2. Germline V gives CDR1 SGHRS, CDR2 YFSETQ. Trimming cost V 2 bases and J 6 bases; bases outside gene matches: 9. The CDR3 is made up of 15 amino acids. CDR3 in amino acids: CASSFMAGGPGEQYF. The CDR3 DNA sequence: TGCGCCAGCAGCTTTATGGCGGGGGGGCCGGGCGAGCAGTACTTC.

This clonotype has only a few counts. CDR3 protein: CASKGEGFSTEAFF. The CDR3 region has the DNA TGTGCCAGCAAGGGGGAAGGTTTTAGCACTGAAGCTTTCTTT. This chain connects TRBV7-3 to TRBJ1-1; D perhaps matches TRBD1 (6 bases). V dropped 7 bases and J dropped 4 bases, with 16 bases sitting between them. Germline assignment: CDR1 SGHTA and CDR2 FQGTGA. There are 14 residues in the CDR3.

V usage is TRBV5-5 and J usage is TRBJ2-7; 9 nucleotides match TRBD1. Germline CDR1 is SGHKS and CDR2 is YYEKEE (reference sequence). Unmatched junction bases numbered 2, after V lost 1 base and J lost 6 bases. The CDR3 runs to 13 residues. The CDR3 spells CASSLTGGGEQYV. DNA for the CDR3: TGTGCCAGCAGCTTGACAGGGGGCGGCGAGCAGTACGTC.

This clonotype was seen repeatedly, ten times or more. The chain combines TRBV9 with TRBJ2-7; 11 bases fit TRBD1. Germline CDR1 is SGDLS and CDR2 is YYNGEE. Trimming at V came to 0 bases and at J to 3 bases, leaving 5 bases not matched to a gene. The CDR3 has 16 residues. The CDR3 region is CASSVAGGQGDYEQYF. CDR3 sequence (DNA): TGTGCCAGCAGCGTAGCTGGGGGACAGGGGGACTACGAGCAGTACTTC.

V is TRBV12-3 or TRBV12-4 and J is TRBJ2-1; maybe TRBD2 (5 bases). Trimming took 6 bases from V and 2 from J, leaving 11 bases between them. The CDR3 loop spans 14 amino acids. CDR3 coding DNA: TGTGCCAGCAGCTATCCGCGGGCCTACAATGAGCAGTTCTTC. Protein sequence: CASSYPRAYNEQFF.

The chain joins TRBV7-3 to TRBJ1-1, with D tentatively TRBD1 (6 bases). Trimming left V 3 bases short and J 0 bases short, with 20 bases between. The V gene's germline CDR1 is SGHTA and CDR2 FQGTGA. CDR3 size: 18 residues. The CDR3 here is CASSFGLVWQGLNTEAFF. In DNA, the CDR3 is TGTGCCAGCAGCTTCGGATTAGTCTGGCAGGGGCTGAACACTGAAGCTTTCTTT.

The rearrangement links TRBV5-1 to TRBJ2-5, with 8 bases identical to TRBD2. The CDR3 has 14 amino acids. The V and J ends lost 0 bases and 4 bases, in that order; junction bases with no gene match: 2. Germline V gene data show CDR1 as SGHRS and CDR2 as YFSETQ. In DNA, the CDR3 is TGCGCCAGCAGCTTGGCTAGCGGGCTAGAGACCCAGTACTTC. It specifies CASSLASGLETQYF. Together with reference TRBV5-1 and TRBJ2-5, the CDR3 gives the full variable domain: KAGVTQTPRYLIKTRGQQVTLSCSPISGHRSVSWYQQTPGQGLQFLFEYFSETQRNKGNFPGRFSGRQFSNSRSEMNVSTLELGDSALYLCASSLASGLETQYFGPGTRLLVL.

In its sample, this clonotype was seen a few times. The J gene is TRBJ1-4, the V gene TRBV5-1, with unresolved D. The CDR3 spans 15 residues. Trimming removed 0 bases at V and 7 bases at J, with 13 bases between. Looked up from germline, CDR1 is SGHRS and CDR2 is YFSETQ. The CDR3 DNA reads TGCGCCAGCAGCTTGGCCGATTCAAAAGGTGAAAAACTGTTTTTT. This codes for CASSLADSKGEKLFF.

V is TRBV15 and J is TRBJ2-2; no definite D call. Germline assignment: CDR1 LNHNV and CDR2 YYDKDF (reference sequence). The CDR3 loop spans 14 amino acids. V dropped 11 bases and J dropped 1 base, with 14 bases sitting between them. CDR3 region: CASRTDLNTGELFF. CDR3 nucleotides: TGTGCCTCCCGGACGGACCTGAACACCGGGGAGCTGTTTTTT.

This clonotype was counted between two and nine times. The gene calls are TRBV20-1 and TRBJ2-5, with D uncertain. V gave up 1 base and J gave up 0 bases, with 3 bases separating them. In germline, CDR1 is DFQATT, CDR2 SNEGSKA (reference sequence). CDR3 length: 12 residues. The CDR3 loop is CSARGNQETQYF. CDR3 nucleotide sequence: TGCAGTGCTAGAGGCAACCAAGAGACCCAGTACTTC.